This paragraph covers one T cell receptor beta chain sequence. Its antigen remains unidentified. Germline V CDR1 and CDR2: SEHNR, FQNEAQ (reference sequence). There are 15 residues in the CDR3. The junction had 5 bases not matched to a gene; V was cut back by 5 bases and J by 3 bases. The data derive from a study of shared clonotypes between healthy human individuals. Study conclusions and caveats: The study drew on few donors, limiting represented genetic and exposure-history diversity.

Naive CD8 cells were CD45RO-negative, positively selected for CCR7, excluding terminally differentiated effector memory CD45RA+ cells. Tens of thousands of T cell genomes (around 0.2 ug DNA) went into each sorted-subset replicate. Per the original methods: As immunoSEQ supplied junction-only sequences (without quality scores), filtering differed. Here immunoSEQ multiplex PCR was the method, and the copy in TCRdb shows in-frame clones only, minus some. V, J and clone size are taken as reported in that table, and D and trimming were inferred from the DNA itself. The sample includes around 700,000 clones, roughly nine tenths seen only once; the top ten take more than 20%.

The J gene is TRBJ2-3, the V gene TRBV7-9; TRBD1 matches at 10 bases. This clonotype was sampled from a man aged 30-40 years in good health. The specimen sequenced was naive CD8+ T cells sorted from blood. CDR3 nucleotides: TGTGCCAGCAGCAGACGGGACAGGGGAACAGATACGCAGTATTTT. It translates to CASSRRDRGTDTQYF.